The rows below give T cell receptor beta chains drawn from one sample of a study of blood T cell repertoires in COVID-19. Here immunoSEQ multiplex PCR was the method, and the copy in TCRdb shows in-frame clones only, minus some. The table lists about 120,000 clones, about 85% of them singletons. Material: peripheral blood. The receptors derive from a woman of 80 years or more with acute or convalescent COVID-19. Both conserved end residues are part of each CDR3. The order of the fields is D gene, J gene, V gene, CDR3 protein. D genes are given only for firm matches.

D: .; J: TRBJ1-1; V: TRBV3-1/TRBV3-2; CDR3: CASSPRQDTEAFF
D: TRBD1; J: TRBJ2-1; V: TRBV5-5; CDR3: CASSSLTGVTRLRYNEQFF
D: .; J: TRBJ2-5; V: TRBV9; CDR3: CASSVAGGHRRQETQYF
D: TRBD1; J: TRBJ1-1; V: TRBV2; CDR3: CASRGQGGTEAFF
D: .; J: TRBJ1-6; V: TRBV7-2; CDR3: CASSKQLPTNSPLHF
D: .; J: TRBJ2-7; V: TRBV7-2; CDR3: CASSLGVREFEQYF
D: .; J: TRBJ2-3; V: TRBV6-4; CDR3: CASSEGAGFNTDTQYF
D: TRBD1; J: TRBJ1-6; V: TRBV2; CDR3: CASSARDRVNSPLHF
D: .; J: TRBJ2-5; V: TRBV28; CDR3: CASSLTGVGETQYF
D: .; J: TRBJ1-2; V: TRBV27; CDR3: CASSPRTENYGYTF
D: .; J: TRBJ1-2; V: TRBV20-1; CDR3: CSSDSNYGYTF
D: TRBD1; J: TRBJ2-3; V: TRBV5-1; CDR3: CASSLGTGRTDTQYF
D: .; J: TRBJ1-2; V: TRBV4-2; CDR3: CASSQDRQNYGYTF
D: .; J: TRBJ2-2; V: TRBV2; CDR3: CASSEMGGLTGELFF
D: .; J: TRBJ1-2; V: TRBV15; CDR3: CATSRDVGPNYGYTF
D: .; J: TRBJ2-1; V: TRBV5-1; CDR3: CASSLAPSSYNEQFF
D: .; J: TRBJ1-1; V: TRBV5-4; CDR3: CASSPGHTNTEAFF
D: .; J: TRBJ1-1; V: TRBV5-1; CDR3: CASSQTQGTEAFF
D: .; J: TRBJ2-5; V: TRBV19; CDR3: CASSVDTVQETQYF
D: .; J: TRBJ1-5; V: TRBV18; CDR3: CASSFTGDQPQHF
D: TRBD2; J: TRBJ2-1; V: TRBV5-1; CDR3: CASSLGGTANNEQFF
D: .; J: TRBJ1-6; V: TRBV19; CDR3: CATRLGRESSPLHF
D: TRBD1; J: TRBJ1-2; V: TRBV24-1; CDR3: CANRTGFYGYTF
D: TRBD2; J: TRBJ2-1; V: TRBV6-6; CDR3: CASSYSGLAGMEQFF
D: .; J: TRBJ1-1; V: TRBV28; CDR3: CASSSPTGPNTEAFF